This TCR beta chain came from a study of T cell responses to AZD1222 COVID-19 vaccine. The assay was immunoSEQ multiplex PCR, and TCRdb's table has in-frame clones only and misses some. This table holds roughly 150,000 clones, around 92% found once. The CDR3 is made up of 14 amino acids. Germline assignment: CDR1 MNHEY and CDR2 SVGAGI. The V gene end was trimmed by 5 bases and the J gene end by 5 bases; junction bases not matched to a gene: 6. This TCR was recovered from an adult in good health. The source material was peripheral blood, sampled on day 0 of AZD1222 vaccination. The V and J genes are TRBV6-5 and TRBJ2-5; the match to TRBD2 covers 9 bases. The CDR3: CASSMGLAGETQYF. The CDR3 bases are TGTGCCAGCAGTATGGGACTAGCCGGTGAGACCCAGTACTTC.